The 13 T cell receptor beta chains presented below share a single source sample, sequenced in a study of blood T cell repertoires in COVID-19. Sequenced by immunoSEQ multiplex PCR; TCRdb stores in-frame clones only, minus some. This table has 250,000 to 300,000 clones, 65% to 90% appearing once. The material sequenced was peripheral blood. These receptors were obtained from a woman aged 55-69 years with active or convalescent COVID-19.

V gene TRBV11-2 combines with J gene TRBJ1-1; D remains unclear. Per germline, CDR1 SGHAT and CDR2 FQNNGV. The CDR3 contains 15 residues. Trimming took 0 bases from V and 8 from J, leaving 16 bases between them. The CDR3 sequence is CASSLDPASRWEAFF. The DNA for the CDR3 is TGTGCCAGCAGCTTAGATCCCGCTAGTCGATGGGAAGCTTTCTTT.

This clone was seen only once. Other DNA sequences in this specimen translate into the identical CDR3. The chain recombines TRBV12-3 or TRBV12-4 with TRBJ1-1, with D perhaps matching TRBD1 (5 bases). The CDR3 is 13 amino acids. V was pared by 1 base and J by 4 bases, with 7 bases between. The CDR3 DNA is TGTGCCAGCAGTTTAGGGGGGGGCACTGAAGCTTTCTTT. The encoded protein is CASSLGGGTEAFF.

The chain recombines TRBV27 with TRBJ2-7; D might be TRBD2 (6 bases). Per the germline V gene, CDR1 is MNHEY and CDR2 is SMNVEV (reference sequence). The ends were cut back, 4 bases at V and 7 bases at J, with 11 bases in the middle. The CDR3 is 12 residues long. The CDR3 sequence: CASSSPGGEQYF. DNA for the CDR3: TGTGCCAGCAGTTCCCCCGGGGGAGAGCAGTACTTC.

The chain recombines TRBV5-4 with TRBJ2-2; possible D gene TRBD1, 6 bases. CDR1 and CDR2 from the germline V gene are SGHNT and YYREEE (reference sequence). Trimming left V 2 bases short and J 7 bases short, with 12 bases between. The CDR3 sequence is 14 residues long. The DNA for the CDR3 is TGTGCCAGCAGCTTTTTGGGGGCTGGCGGGGAGCTGTTTTTT. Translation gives CASSFLGAGGELFF.

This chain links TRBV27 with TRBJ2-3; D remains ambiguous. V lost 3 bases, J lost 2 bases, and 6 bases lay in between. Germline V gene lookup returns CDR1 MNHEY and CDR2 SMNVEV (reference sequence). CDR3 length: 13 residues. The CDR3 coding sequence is TGTGCCAGCAGTTTTTCTTACACAGATACGCAGTATTTT. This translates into CASSFSYTDTQYF.

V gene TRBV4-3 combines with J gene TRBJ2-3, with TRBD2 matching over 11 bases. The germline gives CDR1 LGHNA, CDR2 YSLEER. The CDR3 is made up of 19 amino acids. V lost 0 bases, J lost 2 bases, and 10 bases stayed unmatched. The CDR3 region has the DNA TGCGCCAGCAGCCAAGATCCGGGGACTAGCGGAGTTACCACAGATACGCAGTATTTT. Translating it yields CASSQDPGTSGVTTDTQYF.

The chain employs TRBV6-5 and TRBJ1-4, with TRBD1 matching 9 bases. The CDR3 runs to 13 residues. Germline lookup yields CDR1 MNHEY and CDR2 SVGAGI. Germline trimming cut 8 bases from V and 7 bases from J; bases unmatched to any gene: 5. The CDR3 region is CASEGTGSEKLFF. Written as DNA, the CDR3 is TGTGCCAGCGAAGGGACAGGGAGTGAAAAACTGTTTTTT.

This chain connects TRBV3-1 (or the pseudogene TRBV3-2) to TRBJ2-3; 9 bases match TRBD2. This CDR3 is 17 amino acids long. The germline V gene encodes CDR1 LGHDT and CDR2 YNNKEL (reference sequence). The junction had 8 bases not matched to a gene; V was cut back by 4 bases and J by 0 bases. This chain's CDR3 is CASSRKLAGPSTDTQYF. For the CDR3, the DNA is TGTGCCAGCAGCCGGAAACTAGCGGGTCCTAGCACAGATACGCAGTATTTT.

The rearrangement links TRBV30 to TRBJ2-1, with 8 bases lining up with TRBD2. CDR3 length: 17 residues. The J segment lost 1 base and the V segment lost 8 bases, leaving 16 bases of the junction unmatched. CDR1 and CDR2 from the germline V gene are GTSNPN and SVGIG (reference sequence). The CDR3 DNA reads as TGTGCCGGATCGGGGGGGGACTACCGCCTATCCTACAATGAGCAGTTCTTC. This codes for CAGSGGDYRLSYNEQFF.

CDR3 nucleotides: TGTGCCAGCAGCTTGGGACTAGCGGCACATGAGCAGTTCTTC. This sequence encodes CASSLGLAAHEQFF. J is TRBJ2-1 and V is TRBV11-2; 11 bases are shared with TRBD2. This CDR3 is built from 14 residues. Trimming took 3 bases from V and 8 from J; bases not matched to a gene: 3. The germline gives CDR1 SGHAT, CDR2 FQNNGV. Variable domain in full (rest from reference TRBV11-2 and TRBJ2-1): EAGVAQSPRYKIIEKRQSVAFWCNPISGHATLYWYQQILGQGPKLLIQFQNNGVVDDSQLPKDRFSAERLKGVDSTLKIQPAKLEDSAVYLCASSLGLAAHEQFFGPGTRLTVL.

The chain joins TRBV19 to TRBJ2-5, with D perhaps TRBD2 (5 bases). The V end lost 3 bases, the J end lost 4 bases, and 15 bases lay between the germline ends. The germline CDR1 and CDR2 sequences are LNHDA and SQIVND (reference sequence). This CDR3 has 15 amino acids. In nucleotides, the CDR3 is TGTGCCAGTAGTATCGGGCAAGTCCGGGGAGAGACCCAGTACTTC. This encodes CASSIGQVRGETQYF.

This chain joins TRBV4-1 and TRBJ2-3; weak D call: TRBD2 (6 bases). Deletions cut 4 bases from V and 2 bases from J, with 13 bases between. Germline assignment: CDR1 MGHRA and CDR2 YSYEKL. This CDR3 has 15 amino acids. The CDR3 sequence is CASSRIPGLTDTQYF. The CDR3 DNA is TGCGCCAGCAGCCGCATCCCGGGACTCACAGATACGCAGTATTTT.

The CDR3: CASSPRDRMNTEAFF. DNA of the CDR3: TGCGCCAGCAGCCCAAGGGACAGGATGAACACTGAAGCTTTCTTT. V and J are TRBV5-1 and TRBJ1-1; 8 bases map to TRBD1. Germline-derived CDR1 and CDR2 are SGHRS and YFSETQ. V shed 4 bases and J 0 bases; nucleotides not matched to a gene: 5. There are 15 residues in the CDR3.